These 5 T cell receptor beta chains were all obtained from the same sample, sequenced in a study of shared clonotypes between healthy human individuals. Clones were read by immunoSEQ multiplex PCR, and TCRdb kept only the in-frame ones, dropping some. Of around 990,000 clones in the sample, around 77% were seen once. The specimen sequenced was memory CD4+ T cells from PBMCs. Subset described: CD45RA-negative fraction. The receptors shown here come from a man younger than 35 in good health. Some clones in this sample may be carry-over from other donors' samples.

This clone showed up many times. This specimen includes other DNA sequences encoding the same CDR3. The chain is built from TRBV18 and TRBJ2-5; 7 bases match TRBD1. V trimming: 2 bases; J trimming: 4 bases; junction bases outside the gene matches: 7. This CDR3 spans 15 amino acids. Germline assignment: CDR1 KGHSH and CDR2 LQKENI. CDR3 sequence: CASSPRTGVGETQYF. CDR3 nucleotide sequence: TGTGCCAGCTCACCAAGAACAGGGGTGGGAGAGACCCAGTACTTC. Full variable domain (remainder filled in from reference TRBV18 and TRBJ2-5): NAGVMQNPRHLVRRRGQEARLRCSPMKGHSHVYWYRQLPEEGLKFMVYLQKENIIDESGMPKERFSAEFPKEGPSILRIQQVVRGDSAAYFCASSPRTGVGETQYFGPGTRLLVL.

This clone was detected a few times. This chain links TRBV28 with TRBJ2-1, with 12 bases matching TRBD2. Germline CDR1 and CDR2: MDHEN and SYDVKM. This CDR3 has 17 amino acids. Unmatched junction bases numbered 8, after V lost 1 base and J lost 7 bases. DNA for the CDR3: TGTGCCAGCAGTTTATATACTGGTACTAGCGGGAGGAATGAGCAGTTCTTC. Protein: CASSLYTGTSGRNEQFF.

Concerning this clone itself: The identical CDR3 is also encoded by other nucleotide sequences in the sample. This chain uses TRBV5-1 with TRBJ1-5, with D maybe TRBD1 (5 bases). This CDR3 region has 14 residues. V lost 0 bases to trimming and J lost 5 bases, with 9 bases between them. In germline, CDR1 is SGHRS, CDR2 YFSETQ. CDR3 in DNA: TGCGCCAGCAGCTTGGCCGGGGGAGATCAGCCCCAGCATTTT. Translation gives CASSLAGGDQPQHF.

J is TRBJ2-5 and V is TRBV19; perhaps D is TRBD1 or TRBD2 (5 bases each). Between the trimmed V and J ends, which lost 4 bases and 5 bases, there was a span of 11 bases. Germline values: CDR1 LNHDA, CDR2 SQIVND (reference sequence). There are 13 residues in the CDR3. DNA of the CDR3: TGTGCCAGTAGTAGGGGACCGGTGGAGACCCAGTACTTC. Its translation is CASSRGPVETQYF.

The CDR3 DNA reads TGTGCCAGCAGTCGCCCTCATCCCGGGACTAGGTATGAGCAGTTCTTC. It encodes CASSRPHPGTRYEQFF. J is TRBJ2-1 and V is TRBV28, with 8 nucleotides matching TRBD2. With V trimmed by 5 bases and J by 8 bases, 14 bases remained unmatched. In germline, CDR1 is MDHEN, CDR2 SYDVKM. The CDR3 extends over 16 amino acids.